Presented here are 11 T cell receptor beta chains from one specimen sequenced in a study of shared clonotypes between healthy human individuals. Data came from immunoSEQ multiplex PCR; TCRdb stores just in-frame clones and leaves some out. The sample has around 2.3 million clones; approximately 96% are singletons. The sequencing sample was made of naive CD4+ T cells sorted from blood. The subset: CD45RA+ positively selected. The receptors were sampled from a man between 18 and 29 years old in good health.

This CDR3 reads CASNLRGGAREKLFF. The CDR3 DNA sequence: TGTGCCAGCAATTTACGGGGAGGGGCTCGGGAAAAACTGTTTTTT. This chain connects TRBV6-5 to TRBJ1-4; TRBD1 is a possible D gene (5 bases). The CDR3 runs 15 residues. Germline-derived CDR1 and CDR2 are MNHEY and SVGAGI. Trimming pared 7 bases from V and 8 bases from J, leaving 20 bases between.

The chain links TRBV5-4 to TRBJ2-5, with D tentatively TRBD1 or TRBD2 (6 bases each). The V end lost 4 bases, the J end lost 2 bases, and 15 bases lay between the germline ends. Germline assignment: CDR1 SGHNT and CDR2 YYREEE (reference sequence). CDR3 length: 15 residues. The CDR3 protein is CASSHPGANQETQYF. CDR3 coding DNA: TGTGCCAGCAGCCACCCGGGGGCTAATCAAGAGACCCAGTACTTC. Combining the CDR3 with reference TRBV5-4 and TRBJ2-5 gives the whole variable domain ETGVTQSPTHLIKTRGQQVTLRCSSQSGHNTVSWYQQALGQGPQFIFQYYREEENGRGNFPPRFSGLQFPNYSSELNVNALELDDSALYLCASSHPGANQETQYFGPGTRLLVL.

This sequence joins TRBV6-5 and TRBJ2-7; D unresolved. This CDR3 comprises 15 residues. The V end was cut by 7 bases, the J end by 4 bases, with 20 bases between. Germline V gene data show CDR1 as MNHEY and CDR2 as SVGAGI. The CDR3 loop reads CASKHRALGSYEQYF. The CDR3 DNA is TGTGCCAGCAAACACCGAGCTCTTGGGTCTTACGAGCAGTACTTC.

This chain connects TRBV5-4 to TRBJ2-2; 7 bases align to TRBD2. This CDR3 is built from 14 residues. From germline, CDR1 is SGHNT and CDR2 YYREEE (reference sequence). V lost 5 bases, J lost 1 base, and 2 bases stayed unmatched. The CDR3 reads CASRGGGNTGELFF. The CDR3 DNA sequence: TGTGCCAGCAGGGGCGGGGGGAACACCGGGGAGCTGTTTTTT.

V and J are TRBV6-5 and TRBJ1-5; 9 bases line up with TRBD1. CDR1 and CDR2 (germline): MNHEY, SVGAGI. This CDR3 spans 14 amino acids. Unmatched junction bases numbered 5, after V lost 5 bases and J lost 6 bases. This CDR3 is CASSPTGGGQPQHF. CDR3 coding DNA: TGTGCCAGCAGTCCGACAGGGGGAGGTCAGCCCCAGCATTTT.

The rearrangement uses TRBV28 and TRBJ1-5; 10 nucleotides line up with TRBD1. This CDR3 has 15 amino acids. The V and J ends lost 5 bases and 4 bases, in that order; junction bases with no gene match: 5. Germline-derived CDR1 and CDR2 are MDHEN and SYDVKM. CDR3 bases: TGTGCCAGCAGTCCACCGGACAGGGGGAATCAGCCCCAGCATTTT. This sequence encodes CASSPPDRGNQPQHF.

V is TRBV28 and J is TRBJ1-5; 7 nucleotides align to TRBD1. Germline CDR1 reads MDHEN; CDR2 reads SYDVKM. The CDR3 is made up of 14 amino acids. J gave up 1 base and V 5 bases, and 2 bases lay outside the gene matches. The CDR3 here is CASSGTVSNQPQHF. DNA for the CDR3: TGTGCCAGCAGTGGGACAGTAAGCAATCAGCCCCAGCATTTT.

The chain recombines TRBV29-1 with TRBJ1-5; D possibly corresponds to TRBD1 (5 bases). The ends were cut back, 8 bases at V and 1 base at J, with 21 bases in the middle. CDR1 and CDR2 (germline): SQVTM, ANQGSEA. The CDR3 has 16 residues. This chain's CDR3 is CSPFKEGRLSNQPQHF. CDR3 in DNA: TGCAGCCCATTTAAGGAGGGGCGTCTGAGCAATCAGCCCCAGCATTTT.

Regarding this clone: This sample also contains other DNA sequences that code for the same CDR3. The V call is TRBV27, the J call TRBJ2-2; no firm D call. The CDR3 covers 11 residues. The germline V gene encodes CDR1 MNHEY and CDR2 SMNVEV (reference sequence). Trimming removed 8 bases from V and 2 bases from J, with 3 bases in between. The CDR3 spells CASGNTGELFF. The CDR3 DNA sequence: TGTGCCAGCGGCAACACCGGGGAGCTGTTTTTT.

The chain combines TRBV6-1 with TRBJ2-2, with 9 bases aligning to TRBD1. The CDR3 spans 17 residues. Germline CDR1 MNHNS, CDR2 SASEGT. J gave up 4 bases and V 0 bases, and 6 bases lay outside the gene matches. The CDR3 here is CASSEAGWDRVTGELFF. The CDR3 nucleotides read TGTGCCAGCAGTGAAGCCGGCTGGGACAGGGTCACCGGGGAGCTGTTTTTT.

This rearrangement joins TRBV5-1 to TRBJ1-4; D might be TRBD1 (5 bases). This CDR3 contains 14 residues. Per the germline V gene, CDR1 is SGHRS and CDR2 is YFSETQ. V was cut by 7 bases and J by 3 bases, with 13 bases left in between. CDR3 DNA: TGCGCCAGCGGGAGGGACGGCGCTAATGAAAAACTGTTTTTT. Its translation is CASGRDGANEKLFF.